This T cell receptor (beta chain) was identified during a study of OX40 agonist ivuxolimab in advanced cancers. Study summary: Hepatocellular carcinoma, melanoma, renal cell or head and neck cancer affected the dose-escalation patients. Among those enrolled, mean age was about 60 years (range about 23 to 79) and roughly 84% were male.

This clone turned up a few times. The antigen is not known. Whole-study findings and limits: Among some nonresponders, normalized T-cell clonal expansion was also low. There was clonal expansion of CD4+ and CD8+ blood T cells by week 6 at 0.1 to 3.0 mg/kg.

Assay used: immunoSEQ multiplex PCR; TCRdb lists only in-frame clones, some missing. Of more than 20,000 clones listed, approximately 82% are singletons. Deletions cut 4 bases from V and 1 base from J, with 8 bases between. The CDR3 is 14 residues long. Germline V lookup: CDR1 SEHNR, CDR2 FQNEAQ (reference sequence). This TCR came from an adult with an advanced solid tumor such as melanoma, head and neck, liver or kidney cancer. The chain links TRBV7-9 to TRBJ1-5, with TRBD1 as a possible D gene (6 bases). The input for sequencing was CD4+ or CD8+ T cells sorted from blood, taken in a trial of the OX40 agonist ivuxolimab. CDR3 sequence (DNA): TGTGCCAGCAGCTCCACAGGGAGCAATCAGCCCCAGCATTTT. It yields the protein CASSSTGSNQPQHF.